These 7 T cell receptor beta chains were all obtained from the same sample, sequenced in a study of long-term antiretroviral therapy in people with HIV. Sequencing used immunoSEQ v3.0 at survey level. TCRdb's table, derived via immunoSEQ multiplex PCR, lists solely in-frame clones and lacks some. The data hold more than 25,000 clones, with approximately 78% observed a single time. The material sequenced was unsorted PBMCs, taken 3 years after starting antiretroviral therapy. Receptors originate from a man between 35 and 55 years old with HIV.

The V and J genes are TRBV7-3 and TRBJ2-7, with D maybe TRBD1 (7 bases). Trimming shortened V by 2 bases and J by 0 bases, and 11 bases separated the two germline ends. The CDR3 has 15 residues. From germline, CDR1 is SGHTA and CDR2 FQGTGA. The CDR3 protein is CASSLGGGASYEQYF. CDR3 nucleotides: TGTGCCAGCAGCTTAGGAGGGGGCGCCTCCTACGAGCAGTACTTC.

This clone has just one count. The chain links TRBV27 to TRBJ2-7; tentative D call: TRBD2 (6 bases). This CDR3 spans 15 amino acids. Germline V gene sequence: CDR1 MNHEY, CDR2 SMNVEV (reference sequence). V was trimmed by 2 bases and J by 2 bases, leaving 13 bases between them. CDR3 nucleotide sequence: TGTGCCAGCAGTTTAGATTGGCGGGGTACCTACGAGCAGTACTTC. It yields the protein CASSLDWRGTYEQYF.

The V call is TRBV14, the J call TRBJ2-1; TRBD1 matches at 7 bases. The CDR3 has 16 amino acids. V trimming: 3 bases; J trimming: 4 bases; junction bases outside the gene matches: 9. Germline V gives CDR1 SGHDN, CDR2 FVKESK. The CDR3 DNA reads TGTGCCAGCAGCCACCAGGGGGTGAGCCTTTACAATGAGCAGTTCTTC. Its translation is CASSHQGVSLYNEQFF.

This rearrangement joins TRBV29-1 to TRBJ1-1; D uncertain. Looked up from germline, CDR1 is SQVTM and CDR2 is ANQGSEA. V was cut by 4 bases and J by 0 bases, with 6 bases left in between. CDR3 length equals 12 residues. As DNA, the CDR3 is TGCAGCGTTGCAGCTGTGAACACTGAAGCTTTCTTT. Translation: CSVAAVNTEAFF. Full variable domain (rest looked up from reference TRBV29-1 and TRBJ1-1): SAVISQKPSRDICQRGTSLTIQCQVDSQVTMMFWYRQQPGQSLTLIATANQGSEATYESGFVIDKFPISRPNLTFSTLTVSNMSPEDSSIYLCSVAAVNTEAFFGQGTRLTVV.

The CDR3 sequence: CASSLGQGFGEQFF. The CDR3 DNA reads TGCGCCAGCAGCTTGGGACAGGGGTTCGGTGAGCAGTTCTTC. V usage is TRBV5-1 and J usage is TRBJ2-1; 8 bases fit TRBD1. The CDR3 contains 14 residues. Germline CDR1 reads SGHRS; CDR2 reads YFSETQ. Trimming at V came to 0 bases and at J to 9 bases, leaving 5 bases not matched to a gene.

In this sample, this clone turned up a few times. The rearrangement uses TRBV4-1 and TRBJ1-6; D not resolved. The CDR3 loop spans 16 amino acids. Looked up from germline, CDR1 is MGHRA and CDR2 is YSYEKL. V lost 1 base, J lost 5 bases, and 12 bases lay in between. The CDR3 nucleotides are TGCGCCAGCAGCCAAGCGAGGTTGGGAGATAATTCACCCCTCCACTTT. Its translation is CASSQARLGDNSPLHF.

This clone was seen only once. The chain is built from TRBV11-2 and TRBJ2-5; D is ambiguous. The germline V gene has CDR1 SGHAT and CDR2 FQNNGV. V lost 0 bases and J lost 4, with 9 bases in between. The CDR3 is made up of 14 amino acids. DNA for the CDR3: TGTGCCAGCAGCTTAGACCGAGTATCAGAGACCCAGTACTTC. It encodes CASSLDRVSETQYF.